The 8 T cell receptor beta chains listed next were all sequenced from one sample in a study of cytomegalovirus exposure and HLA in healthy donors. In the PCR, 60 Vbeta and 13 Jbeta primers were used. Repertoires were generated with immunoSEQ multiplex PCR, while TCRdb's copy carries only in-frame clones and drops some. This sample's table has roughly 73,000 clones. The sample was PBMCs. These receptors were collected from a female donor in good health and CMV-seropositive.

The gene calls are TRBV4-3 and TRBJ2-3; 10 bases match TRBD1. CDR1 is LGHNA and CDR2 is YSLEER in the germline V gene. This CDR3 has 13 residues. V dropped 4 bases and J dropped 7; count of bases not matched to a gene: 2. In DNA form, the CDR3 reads TGCGCCAGCAGCCGGGACAGGGGCCATACGCAGTATTTT. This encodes CASSRDRGHTQYF.

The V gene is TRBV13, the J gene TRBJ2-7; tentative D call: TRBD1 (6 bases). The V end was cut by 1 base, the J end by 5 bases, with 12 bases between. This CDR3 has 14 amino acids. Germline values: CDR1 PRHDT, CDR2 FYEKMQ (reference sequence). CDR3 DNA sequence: TGTGCCAGCAGCTTAGCTGGGGGCTATGACGAGCAGTACTTC. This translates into CASSLAGGYDEQYF.

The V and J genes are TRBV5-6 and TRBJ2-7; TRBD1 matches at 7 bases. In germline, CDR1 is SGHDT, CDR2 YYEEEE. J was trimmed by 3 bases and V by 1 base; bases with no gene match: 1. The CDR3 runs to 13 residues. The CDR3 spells CASSLRGLYEQYF. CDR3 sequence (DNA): TGTGCCAGCAGCTTGAGGGGGCTCTACGAGCAGTACTTC.

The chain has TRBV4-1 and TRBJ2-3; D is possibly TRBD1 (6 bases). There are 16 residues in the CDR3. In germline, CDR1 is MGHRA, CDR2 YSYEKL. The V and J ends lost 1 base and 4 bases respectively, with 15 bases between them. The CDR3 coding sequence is TGCGCCAGCAGCCAAGGAGGGGGTAGGAAGGCAGATACGCAGTATTTT. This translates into CASSQGGGRKADTQYF.

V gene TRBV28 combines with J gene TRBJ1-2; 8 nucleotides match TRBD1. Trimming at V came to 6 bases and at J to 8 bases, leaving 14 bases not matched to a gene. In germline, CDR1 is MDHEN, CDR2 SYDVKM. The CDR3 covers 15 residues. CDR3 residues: CASSHSGTGRGGYTF. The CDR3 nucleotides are TGTGCCAGCAGCCACTCCGGGACAGGCCGGGGAGGCTACACCTTC.

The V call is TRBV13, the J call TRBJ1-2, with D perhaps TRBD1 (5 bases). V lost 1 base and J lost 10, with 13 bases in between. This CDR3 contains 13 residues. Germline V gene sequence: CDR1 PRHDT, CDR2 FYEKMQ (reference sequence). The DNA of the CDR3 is TGTGCCAGCAGCTTAGCGGGGGGGAGTAACTACACCTTC. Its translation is CASSLAGGSNYTF.

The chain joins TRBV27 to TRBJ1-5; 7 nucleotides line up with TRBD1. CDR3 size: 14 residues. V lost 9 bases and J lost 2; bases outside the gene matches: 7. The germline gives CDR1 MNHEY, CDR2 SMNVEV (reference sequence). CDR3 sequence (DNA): TGTGCCAGGGTTAGGGGGCAAGGCAATCAGCCCCAGCATTTT. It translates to CARVRGQGNQPQHF.

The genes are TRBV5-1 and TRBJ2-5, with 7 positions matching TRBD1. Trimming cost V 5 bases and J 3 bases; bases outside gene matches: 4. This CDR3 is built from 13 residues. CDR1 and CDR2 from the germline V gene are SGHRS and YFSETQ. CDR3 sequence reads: CASRRGTEETQYF. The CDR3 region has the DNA TGCGCCAGCAGGAGGGGGACAGAAGAGACCCAGTACTTC.